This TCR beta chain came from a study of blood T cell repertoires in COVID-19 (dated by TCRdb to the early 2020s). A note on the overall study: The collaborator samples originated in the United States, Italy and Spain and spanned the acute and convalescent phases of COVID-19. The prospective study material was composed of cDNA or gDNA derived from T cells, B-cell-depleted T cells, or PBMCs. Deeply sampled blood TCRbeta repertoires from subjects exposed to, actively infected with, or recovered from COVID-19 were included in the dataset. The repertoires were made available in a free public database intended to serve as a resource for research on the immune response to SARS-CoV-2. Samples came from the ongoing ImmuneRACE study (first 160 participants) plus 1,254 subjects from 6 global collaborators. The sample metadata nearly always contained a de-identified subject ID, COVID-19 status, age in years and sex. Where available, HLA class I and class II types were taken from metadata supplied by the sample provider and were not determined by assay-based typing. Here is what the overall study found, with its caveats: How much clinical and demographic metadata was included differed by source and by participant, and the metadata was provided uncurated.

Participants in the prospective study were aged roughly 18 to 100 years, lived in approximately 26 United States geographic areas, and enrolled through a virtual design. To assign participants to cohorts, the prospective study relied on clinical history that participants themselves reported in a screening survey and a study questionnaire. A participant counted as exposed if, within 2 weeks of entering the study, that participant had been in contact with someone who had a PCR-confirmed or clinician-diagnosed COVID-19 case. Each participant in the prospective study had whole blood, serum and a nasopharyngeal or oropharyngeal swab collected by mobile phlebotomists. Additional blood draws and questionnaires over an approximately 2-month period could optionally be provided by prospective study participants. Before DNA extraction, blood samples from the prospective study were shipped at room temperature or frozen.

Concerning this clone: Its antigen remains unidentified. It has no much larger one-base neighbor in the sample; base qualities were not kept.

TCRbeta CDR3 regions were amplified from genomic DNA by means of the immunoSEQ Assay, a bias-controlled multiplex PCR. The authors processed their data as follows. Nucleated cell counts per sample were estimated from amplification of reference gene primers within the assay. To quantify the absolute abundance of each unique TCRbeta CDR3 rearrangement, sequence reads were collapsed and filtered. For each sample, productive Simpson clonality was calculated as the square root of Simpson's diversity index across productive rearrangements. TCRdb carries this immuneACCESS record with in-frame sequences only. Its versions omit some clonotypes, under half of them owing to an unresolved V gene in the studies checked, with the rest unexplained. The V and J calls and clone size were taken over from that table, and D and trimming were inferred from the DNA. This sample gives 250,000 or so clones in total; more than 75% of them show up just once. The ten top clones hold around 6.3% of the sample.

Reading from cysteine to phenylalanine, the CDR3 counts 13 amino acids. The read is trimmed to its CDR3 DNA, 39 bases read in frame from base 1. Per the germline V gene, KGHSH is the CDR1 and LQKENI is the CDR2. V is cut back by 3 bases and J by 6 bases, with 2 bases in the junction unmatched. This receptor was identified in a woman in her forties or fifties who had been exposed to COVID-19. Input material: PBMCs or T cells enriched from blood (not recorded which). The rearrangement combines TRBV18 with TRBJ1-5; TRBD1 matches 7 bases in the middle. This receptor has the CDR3 CASSPDRSQPQHF. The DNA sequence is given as TGTGCCAGCTCACCGGACAGGTCTCAGCCCCAGCATTTT.